Below, 23 T cell receptor beta chains from the same sample are listed, as sequenced in a study of vaccination and CD4 T cells after COVID-19 (dated by TCRdb to 2021 to 2024). Library construction relied on PCR. Sequenced using an Illumina iSeq 100. TCR sequencing of DNA from cultured CD4+ T cells used the Oncomine TCR Beta short-read assay at the Johns Hopkins FTIC core. Using fastp at Q25 and MiXCR, TCRdb reprocessed the public reads and kept productive beta chains. Rows with a matching CDR3 protein are joined into one entry that keeps the most common DNA and genes. This sample is represented by about 15,000 distinct CDR3 sequences; about 26% of them were singletons. The ten largest clones add up to approximately 23% of the sample. These receptors lack a known antigen. The label giving this sample's treatment or condition can be read as: approximately nine-day PBMC culture with coronavirus spike peptide pools or control peptides (ViraFEST assay).

The specimen sequenced was cultured CD4+ T cells from blood. The receptors were gathered from a human donor with COVID-19.

There are a few counts of this clonotype. V and J are TRBV5-6 and TRBJ1-1, with 9 positions matching TRBD1. Germline loops: CDR1 SGHDT, CDR2 YYEEEE. The CDR3 is made up of 14 amino acids. The V and J ends lost 4 bases and 5 bases, in that order; junction bases with no gene match: 6. The CDR3 DNA is TGTGCCAGCAGCCGGGACAGGGTAGGAACTGAAGCTTTCTTT. It is translated as CASSRDRVGTEAFF. The full variable domain, in which reference TRBV5-6 and TRBJ1-1 provide the parts outside the CDR3, is DAGVTQSPTHLIKTRGQQVTLRCSPKSGHDTVSWYQQALGQGPQFIFQYYEEEERQRGNFPDRFSGHQFPNYSSELNVNALLLGDSALYLCASSRDRVGTEAFFGQGTRLTVV.

This chain links TRBV5-4 with TRBJ1-2; the D gene is possibly TRBD1 (5 bases). Germline V lookup: CDR1 SGHNT, CDR2 YYREEE (reference sequence). CDR3 length: 14 amino acids. V was clipped by 1 base and J by 7 bases, with 14 bases between them. CDR3 coding DNA: TGTGCCAGCAGCTTGCCACAGGTGTTGGGTGGCTACACCTTC. Its translation: CASSLPQVLGGYTF.

The chain's CDR3 is CASSSPGQKAYEQYF. DNA of the CDR3: TGTGCCAGCAGTTCACCGGGACAGAAGGCCTACGAGCAGTACTTC. The chain links TRBV6-5 to TRBJ2-7; 7 nucleotides line up with TRBD1. In germline, CDR1 is MNHEY, CDR2 SVGAGI. CDR3 size: 15 residues. The V gene end was trimmed by 4 bases and the J gene end by 2 bases; junction bases not matched to a gene: 8.

This clonotype was seen a handful of times. This sequence joins TRBV11-2 and TRBJ2-5; unclear D gene. In germline, CDR1 is SGHAT, CDR2 FQNNGV. V lost 1 base to trimming and J lost 2 bases, with 5 bases between them. The CDR3 has 13 amino acids. The CDR3 nucleotides read TGTGCCAGCAGCTTAGGGGGTCAAGAGACCCAGTACTTC. This codes for CASSLGGQETQYF.

The J gene is TRBJ1-2, the V gene TRBV9; 10 bases are a match to TRBD1. The germline gives CDR1 SGDLS, CDR2 YYNGEE. Trimming took 1 base from V and 4 from J; bases not matched to a gene: 10. This CDR3 has 17 residues. The CDR3 bases are TGTGCCAGCAGCGTATTTTCTTCTGGGACAGGGGTCTATGGCTACACCTTC. This encodes CASSVFSSGTGVYGYTF.

This chain links TRBV28 with TRBJ2-3; D is unresolved. Germline values: CDR1 MDHEN, CDR2 SYDVKM. The CDR3 is 11 amino acids. The ends were cut back, 8 bases at V and 9 bases at J, with 12 bases in the middle. The CDR3 DNA follows: TGTGCCAGCTTAAACGGGCCCACGCAGTATTTT. It translates to CASLNGPTQYF.

This clonotype was observed a handful of times. The V call is TRBV11-3, the J call TRBJ1-2; D is ambiguous. The V gene lost 1 base and the J gene lost 8 bases, with 11 bases spanning the gap. CDR1 and CDR2 (germline): SGHNT, YENEEA. This CDR3 is built from 13 residues. The CDR3 sequence: CASSLGDIQGYTF. Here the CDR3 DNA reads TGTGCCAGCAGCTTAGGGGATATCCAGGGCTACACCTTC.

The chain has TRBV6-1 and TRBJ2-7; weak D call: TRBD2 (5 bases). This CDR3 has 15 amino acids. CDR1 is MNHNS and CDR2 is SASEGT in the germline V gene. V lost 10 bases to trimming and J lost 1 base, with 20 bases between them. CDR3 nucleotide sequence: TGTGCCACTATCCCGGGAAGCTCTCGTTCCTACGAGCAGTACTTC. Its translation: CATIPGSSRSYEQYF.

This clonotype came up a few times. The rearrangement uses TRBV10-3 and TRBJ1-5; a weak D match, TRBD1 (6 bases). Trimming stripped 4 bases from V and 5 bases from J, with 9 bases between. The CDR3 runs 13 residues. Looked up from germline, CDR1 is ENHRY and CDR2 is SYGVKD. The DNA for the CDR3 is TGTGCCATCAGTGGTAGGGGGGATCAGCCCCAGCATTTT. Translating gives CAISGRGDQPQHF.

This clonotype was detected a few times. V gene TRBV6-5 combines with J gene TRBJ2-3; D possibly uses TRBD1 or TRBD2 (5 bases each). CDR1 and CDR2 (germline): MNHEY, SVGAGI. V was shortened by 3 bases and J by 2 bases, with 18 bases between the two germline ends. This CDR3 region has 17 residues. CDR3 sequence: CASSYRPKAGTTDTQYF. The CDR3 nucleotides read TGTGCCAGCAGTTATAGGCCGAAGGCAGGGACCACAGATACGCAGTATTTT.

This clonotype was found a few times. The chain is built from TRBV12-3 or TRBV12-4 and TRBJ1-2; 8 nucleotides agree with TRBD1. J was trimmed by 6 bases and V by 2 bases; bases with no gene match: 8. The CDR3 runs to 15 residues. CDR3 sequence reads: CASSLQFWTGNGYTF. The CDR3, as DNA: TGTGCCAGCAGTTTACAATTCTGGACAGGGAATGGCTACACCTTC.

This clonotype showed up just once. This rearrangement joins TRBV4-3 to TRBJ2-3; 7 bases fit TRBD1. Germline CDR1 reads LGHNA; CDR2 reads YSLEER. The CDR3 covers 14 residues. V was clipped by 6 bases and J by 4 bases; unmatched bases: 7. CDR3 nucleotide sequence: TGCGCCAGCAGTCGACAGGGTTGGGCAGATACGCAGTATTTT. Translated: CASSRQGWADTQYF.

The chain has TRBV6-1 and TRBJ1-3; maybe TRBD1 (6 bases). Deletions cut 4 bases from V and 0 bases from J, with 10 bases between. This CDR3 is 15 amino acids long. Germline V CDR1 and CDR2: MNHNS, SASEGT. CDR3 in amino acids: CASSGGTPSGNTIYF. CDR3 sequence (DNA): TGTGCCAGCAGTGGGGGGACACCCTCTGGAAACACCATATATTTT.

This chain uses TRBV18 with TRBJ1-1; D is ambiguous. CDR3 size: 17 residues. V gave up 6 bases and J gave up 0 bases, with 20 bases separating them. Germline V lookup: CDR1 KGHSH, CDR2 LQKENI. This CDR3 reads CASSRYGVDGLNTEAFF. The CDR3 DNA follows: TGTGCCAGCTCGCGCTACGGGGTTGACGGCCTGAACACTGAAGCTTTCTTT.

This clonotype is medium-sized (0.01 to 0.1%) by share. The chain joins TRBV20-1 to TRBJ1-3; TRBD1 matches 12 bases. V shed 3 bases, J shed 3 bases, and the junction held 6 bases outside the gene matches. The CDR3 extends over 16 amino acids. The V gene's germline CDR1 is DFQATT and CDR2 SNEGSKA (reference sequence). The CDR3 loop reads CSARRGTGGNGNTIYF. The CDR3 DNA reads TGCAGTGCTAGGCGGGGGACAGGGGGCAATGGAAACACCATATATTTT.

Only a few counts were recorded for this clonotype. The rearrangement uses TRBV7-9 and TRBJ1-2; D is possibly TRBD1 (6 bases). The CDR3 is made up of 15 amino acids. V was clipped by 7 bases and J by 0 bases, with 15 bases between them. The germline V gene encodes CDR1 SEHNR and CDR2 FQNEAQ (reference sequence). The chain's CDR3 is CASTGGREANYGYTF. For the CDR3, the DNA is TGTGCCAGCACGGGGGGGCGAGAGGCTAACTATGGCTACACCTTC.

This clonotype has just one count. The rearrangement links TRBV5-1 to TRBJ2-7; no clear D. Germline lookup yields CDR1 SGHRS and CDR2 YFSETQ. The CDR3 length is 15 residues. The ends were cut back, 4 bases at V and 0 bases at J, with 14 bases in the middle. DNA of the CDR3: TGCGCCAGCAGCCCCCCCACAGTTAGCTCCTACGAGCAGTACTTC. The encoded protein is CASSPPTVSSYEQYF.

This clonotype appeared a few times. The chain is built from TRBV19 and TRBJ1-5; TRBD1 is a possible D gene (6 bases). V gave up 6 bases and J gave up 0 bases, with 15 bases separating them. The CDR3 length is 16 residues. The germline V gene has CDR1 LNHDA and CDR2 SQIVND (reference sequence). CDR3: CASSDDRKYSNQPQHF. The CDR3 DNA sequence: TGTGCCAGTAGCGATGACAGGAAGTATAGCAATCAGCCCCAGCATTTT. Combining the CDR3 with reference TRBV19 and TRBJ1-5 gives the whole variable domain DGGITQSPKYLFRKEGQNVTLSCEQNLNHDAMYWYRQDPGQGLRLIYYSQIVNDFQKGDIAEGYSVSREKKESFPLTVTSAQKNPTAFYLCASSDDRKYSNQPQHFGDGTRLSIL.

J is TRBJ2-5 and V is TRBV29-1; 10 bases are shared with TRBD2. V lost 6 bases, J lost 5 bases, and 9 bases stayed unmatched. From germline, CDR1 is SQVTM and CDR2 ANQGSEA. The CDR3 extends over 14 amino acids. The CDR3 protein is CSVAPSGGPETQYF. CDR3 bases: TGCAGCGTGGCCCCTAGCGGGGGCCCGGAGACCCAGTACTTC.

The chain joins TRBV18 to TRBJ2-7; tentatively, D is TRBD2 (6 bases). The CDR3 is made up of 13 amino acids. The germline V gene has CDR1 KGHSH and CDR2 LQKENI. V was cut by 6 bases and J by 3 bases, with 12 bases left in between. CDR3 in amino acids: CASSGDSIYEQYF. DNA for the CDR3: TGTGCCAGCTCGGGGGACTCCATCTACGAGCAGTACTTC. The variable domain in full, completed from reference TRBV18 and TRBJ2-7, reads NAGVMQNPRHLVRRRGQEARLRCSPMKGHSHVYWYRQLPEEGLKFMVYLQKENIIDESGMPKERFSAEFPKEGPSILRIQQVVRGDSAAYFCASSGDSIYEQYFGPGTRLTVT.

V and J are TRBV14 and TRBJ1-6; D gene unclear. The V end was cut by 8 bases, the J end by 6 bases, with 11 bases between. CDR1 and CDR2 (germline): SGHDN, FVKESK. The CDR3 is made up of 13 amino acids. The CDR3 DNA is TGTGCCAGCTTCAGGATAGGTAATTCACCCCTCCACTTT. It yields the protein CASFRIGNSPLHF.

There are a few counts of this clonotype. V gene TRBV18 combines with J gene TRBJ2-7; D remains ambiguous. The CDR3 totals 17 residues. V was shortened by 2 bases and J by 0 bases, with 17 bases between the two germline ends. CDR1 and CDR2 (germline): KGHSH, LQKENI. The CDR3 here is CASSPGLRTLPSYEQYF. CDR3 nucleotides: TGTGCCAGCTCACCAGGGCTTAGAACCCTCCCCTCCTACGAGCAGTACTTC.

The gene calls are TRBV20-1 and TRBJ1-6; D remains ambiguous. Germline values: CDR1 DFQATT, CDR2 SNEGSKA (reference sequence). The V gene lost 2 bases and the J gene lost 7 bases, with 9 bases spanning the gap. The CDR3 loop spans 13 amino acids. Written as DNA, the CDR3 is TGCAGTGCTAGAAACAGCTACAATTCACCCCTCCACTTT. It translates to CSARNSYNSPLHF.